This T cell receptor (beta chain) was captured by sequencing in a study of shared clonotypes between healthy human individuals. Study findings and constraints: Non-shared clonotypes displayed generation probabilities falling below those of clonotypes present in all four donors.

V was trimmed by 6 bases and J by 8 bases, leaving 16 bases between them. This CDR3 is built from 13 residues. Germline loops: CDR1 MNHNY, CDR2 SVGAGI (reference sequence). A split of CD4+ cells into CD45RA+ naive and CD45RA-negative memory subsets was performed. Data came from immunoSEQ multiplex PCR; TCRdb stores just in-frame clones and leaves some out. The top ten hold less than 0.065% of the sample, which has about 600,000 clones, almost 97% seen once. Of note for this clone: Its antigen remains unknown.

The gene calls are TRBV6-6 and TRBJ1-2; D gene ambiguous. Sequencing was done on a sample of naive CD4+ T cells sorted from blood. The subset: CD45RA+ positively selected. This TCR was sampled from a woman under 40 in good health. CDR3 bases: TGTGCCAGCAGCGACGAGGGTAGTTTCGGCTACACCTTC. Translated: CASSDEGSFGYTF.